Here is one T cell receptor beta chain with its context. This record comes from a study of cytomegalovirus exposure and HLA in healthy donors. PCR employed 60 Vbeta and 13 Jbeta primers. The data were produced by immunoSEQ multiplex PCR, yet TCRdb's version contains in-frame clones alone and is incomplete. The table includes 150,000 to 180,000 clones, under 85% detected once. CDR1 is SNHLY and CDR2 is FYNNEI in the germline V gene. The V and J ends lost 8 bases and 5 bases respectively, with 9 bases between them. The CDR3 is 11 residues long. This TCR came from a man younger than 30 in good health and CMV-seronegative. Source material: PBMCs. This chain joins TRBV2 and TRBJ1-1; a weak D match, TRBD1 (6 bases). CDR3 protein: CASQRGTEAFF. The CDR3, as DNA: TGTGCCAGCCAGAGGGGGACTGAAGCTTTCTTT.